Listed below are T cell receptor beta chains from one sample, sequenced in a study of T cell repertoires in cytomegalovirus infection. TCRdb re-called the reads with MiXCR, one entry per CDR3 protein. The sample carries approximately 300,000 distinct CDR3 sequences, 25% recorded once. For these receptors, no antigen is known. The specimen was cultured PBMCs, collected from culture after CMV antigen stimulation. The receptors were gathered from a human donor in good health (CMV status not recorded). Some clones in this sample may be carry-over from other donors' samples. CDR3s include the opening cysteine and the closing phenylalanine or tryptophan. Fields, in order: D gene, clone size, V gene, J gene, CDR3 protein, CDR3 DNA. The D gene is left open where the match is weak. Not all rows give a size; the values are once, few, many and, for expanded clones, a class.

NA,few,TRBV20-1,TRBJ1-2,CSARDPRQTNYGYTF,TGCAGTGCTAGAGATCCGAGACAGACTAACTATGGCTACACCTTC
NA,many,TRBV12-3/TRBV12-4,TRBJ1-5,CASSWSQSNQPQHF,TGTGCCAGCAGTTGGTCGCAGAGCAATCAGCCCCAGCATTTT
TRBD2,many,TRBV11-2,TRBJ2-1,CASSLTSGRYNEQFF,TGTGCCAGCAGTCTGACTAGCGGGAGGTACAATGAGCAGTTCTTC
TRBD2,few,TRBV28,TRBJ2-7,CASRGGLAYYEQYF,TGTGCCAGCAGAGGGGGACTAGCGTACTACGAGCAGTACTTC
NA,few,TRBV6-2/TRBV6-3,TRBJ2-1,CASSHRSSPDNEQFF,TGTGCCAGCAGCCATCGGTCATCCCCCGACAATGAGCAGTTCTTC
NA,NA,TRBV7-2,TRBJ2-7,CASSGNTGSYEQYF,TGTGCCAGCAGCGGAAATACCGGCTCCTACGAGCAGTACTTC
TRBD1,few,TRBV19,TRBJ1-5,CASREQGAGNQPQHF,TGTGCCAGTAGGGAACAGGGGGCCGGCAATCAGCCCCAGCATTTT
TRBD2,few,TRBV6-2/TRBV6-3,TRBJ2-2,CASSDAGTRAGELFF,TGTGCCAGCAGTGACGCCGGGACTAGGGCCGGGGAGCTGTTTTTT
TRBD2,NA,TRBV29-1,TRBJ2-1,CSVSGLAGYNEQFF,TGCAGCGTTTCCGGACTAGCGGGCTACAATGAGCAGTTCTTC
NA,NA,TRBV20-1,TRBJ2-7,CSARDARRFSYEQYF,TGCAGTGCTAGAGATGCCCGCCGTTTCTCCTACGAGCAGTACTTC
TRBD1,few,TRBV6-6,TRBJ2-3,CASSTRTGTGGEDTQYF,TGTGCCAGCAGTACGCGAACCGGGACAGGGGGCGAAGATACGCAGTATTTT
TRBD2,few,TRBV10-3,TRBJ2-3,CAIRGLAGPTDTQYF,TGTGCCATCAGGGGACTAGCGGGACCCACAGATACGCAGTATTTT
NA,few,TRBV12-3/TRBV12-4,TRBJ2-7,CASSLEQSYEQYF,TGTGCCAGCAGTTTAGAACAGAGCTACGAGCAGTACTTC
NA,NA,TRBV7-9,TRBJ1-1,CASSSWGEGDTEAFF,TGTGCCAGCAGCTCGTGGGGGGAGGGGGACACTGAAGCTTTCTTT
NA,few,TRBV20-1,TRBJ2-7,CSATKGTLSYEQYF,TGCAGTGCTACTAAGGGGACACTCTCCTACGAGCAGTACTTC
NA,many,TRBV11-3,TRBJ2-5,CASSLGSQKETQYF,TGTGCCAGCAGCCTCGGGAGCCAGAAAGAGACCCAGTACTTC
NA,once,TRBV20-1,TRBJ1-5,CSARDGSSGQPQHF,TGCAGTGCTAGAGATGGGAGTAGTGGTCAGCCCCAGCATTTT